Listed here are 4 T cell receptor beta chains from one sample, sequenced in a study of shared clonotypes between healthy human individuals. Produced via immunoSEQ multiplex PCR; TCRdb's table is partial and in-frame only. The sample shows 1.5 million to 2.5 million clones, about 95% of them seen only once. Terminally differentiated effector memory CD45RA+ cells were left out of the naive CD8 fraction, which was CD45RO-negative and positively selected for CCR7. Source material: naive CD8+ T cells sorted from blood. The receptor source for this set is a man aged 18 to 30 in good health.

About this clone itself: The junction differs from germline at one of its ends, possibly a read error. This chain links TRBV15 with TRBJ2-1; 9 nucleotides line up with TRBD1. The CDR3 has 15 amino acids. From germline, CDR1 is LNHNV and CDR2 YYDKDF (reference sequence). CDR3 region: CATSGDRGGLHEQFF. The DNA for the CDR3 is TGTGCCACCAGCGGAGACAGGGGGGGATTACATGAGCAGTTCTTC. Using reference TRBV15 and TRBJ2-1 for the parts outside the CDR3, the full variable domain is DAMVIQNPRYQVTQFGKPVTLSCSQTLNHNVMYWYQQKSSQAPKLLFHYYDKDFNNEADTPDNFQSRRPNTSFCFLDIRSPGLGDTAMYLCATSGDRGGLHEQFFGPGTRLTVL.

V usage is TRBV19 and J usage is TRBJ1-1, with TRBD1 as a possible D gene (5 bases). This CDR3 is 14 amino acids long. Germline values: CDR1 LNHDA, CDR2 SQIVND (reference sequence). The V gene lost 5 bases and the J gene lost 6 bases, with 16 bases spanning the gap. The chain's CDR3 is CASSWDGAGSEAFF. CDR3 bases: TGTGCCAGTAGTTGGGACGGAGCGGGCTCTGAAGCTTTCTTT.

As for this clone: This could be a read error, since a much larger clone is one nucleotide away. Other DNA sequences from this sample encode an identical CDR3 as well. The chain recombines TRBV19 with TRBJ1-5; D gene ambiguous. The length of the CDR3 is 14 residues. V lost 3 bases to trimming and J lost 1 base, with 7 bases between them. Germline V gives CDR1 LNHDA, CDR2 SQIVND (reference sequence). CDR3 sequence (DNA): TGTGCCAGTAGTATCCTGGACAGCAATCAGCCCCAGCATTTT. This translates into CASSILDSNQPQHF.

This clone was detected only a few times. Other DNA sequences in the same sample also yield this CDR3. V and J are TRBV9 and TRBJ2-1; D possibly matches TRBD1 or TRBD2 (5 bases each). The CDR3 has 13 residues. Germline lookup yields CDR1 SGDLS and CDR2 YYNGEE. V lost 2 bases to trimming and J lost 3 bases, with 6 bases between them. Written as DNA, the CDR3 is TGTGCCAGCAGCGTGGGGGACTACAATGAGCAGTTCTTC. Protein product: CASSVGDYNEQFF.